This TCR beta chain comes out of a study of metastatic and nonmetastatic thyroid tumors. Among the patients, none had received any treatment before thyroid surgery. This clone was counted ten times or more. In the original workflow: The study took CDR3 differences across clinicopathological groups and made a distant-metastasis classifier for papillary thyroid cancer from them. MiXCR was used by TCRdb to re-call the PCR reads. The V and J calls follow TCRdb's processing rather than the paper's. The repertoire consists of 33,000 or so clones, with 6% to 9.5% occurring once and the leading ten covering 43%. The CDR3 runs to 14 residues. Germline V gene lookup returns CDR1 MNHNS and CDR2 SASEGT. With V trimmed by 8 bases and J by 14 bases, 17 bases remained unmatched.

This sequence originates from a female donor with papillary thyroid cancer or a benign thyroid nodule (not recorded which). Some clones in this sample may be carry-over from other donors' samples. The sample comprised blood. The V call is TRBV6-1, the J call TRBJ2-3; 9 bases are a match to TRBD2. In DNA form, the CDR3 reads TGTGCCAGCGGCTCGGGACTAGCTCGATGGGTGGGGTATTTT. Encoded protein: CASGSGLARWVGYF.